This TCR beta chain was recovered during a study of T cells after yellow fever vaccination. Study-level results: Booster sampling recovered most clones from primary vaccination (roughly 97% CD4, approximately 88% CD8).

One entry per CDR3 protein, called by TCRdb with MiXCR from the 5' RACE reads. Among hundreds of thousands of distinct CDR3 sequences, around 19% were seen once, and the ten largest hold roughly 19%. This clonotype was counted only a few times. What it binds is not known. The CDR3 spans 10 residues. The germline CDR1 and CDR2 sequences are MNHNY and SVGAGI (reference sequence). Between the trimmed V and J ends, which lost 6 bases and 7 bases, there was a span of 5 bases. This specimen was PBMCs, taken before the yellow fever booster vaccination. This TCR came from a man younger than 30 who received the YFV17D yellow fever vaccine. The rearrangement joins TRBV6-6 to TRBJ2-3; D remains ambiguous. CDR3 protein: CASSTNTQYF. In nucleotides, the CDR3 is TGTGCCAGCAGCACTAATACGCAGTATTTT.